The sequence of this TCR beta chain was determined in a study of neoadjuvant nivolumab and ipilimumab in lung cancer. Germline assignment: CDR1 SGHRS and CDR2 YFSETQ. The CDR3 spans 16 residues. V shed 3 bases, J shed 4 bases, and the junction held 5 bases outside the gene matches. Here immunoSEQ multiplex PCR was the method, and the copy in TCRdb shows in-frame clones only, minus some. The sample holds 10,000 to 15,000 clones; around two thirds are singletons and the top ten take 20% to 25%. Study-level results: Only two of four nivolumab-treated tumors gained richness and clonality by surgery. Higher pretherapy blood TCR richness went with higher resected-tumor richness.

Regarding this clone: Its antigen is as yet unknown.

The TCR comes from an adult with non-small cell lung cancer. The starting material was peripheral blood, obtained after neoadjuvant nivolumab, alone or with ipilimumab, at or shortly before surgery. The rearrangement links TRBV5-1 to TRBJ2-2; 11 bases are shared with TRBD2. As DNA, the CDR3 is TGCGCCAGCAGCTCCGGACTAGCGGGCCTCACCGGGGAGCTGTTTTTT. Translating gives CASSSGLAGLTGELFF.